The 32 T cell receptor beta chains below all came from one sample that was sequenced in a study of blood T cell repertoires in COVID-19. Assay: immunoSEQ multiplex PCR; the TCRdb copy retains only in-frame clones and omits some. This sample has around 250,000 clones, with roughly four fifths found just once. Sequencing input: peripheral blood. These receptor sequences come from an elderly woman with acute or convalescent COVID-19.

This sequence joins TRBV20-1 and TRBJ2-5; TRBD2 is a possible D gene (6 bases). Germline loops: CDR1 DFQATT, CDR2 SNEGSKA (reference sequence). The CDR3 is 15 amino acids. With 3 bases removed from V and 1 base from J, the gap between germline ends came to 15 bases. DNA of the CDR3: TGCAGTGCTAGTCCCAGCGGAGGGCGCCAAGAGACCCAGTACTTC. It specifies CSASPSGGRQETQYF.

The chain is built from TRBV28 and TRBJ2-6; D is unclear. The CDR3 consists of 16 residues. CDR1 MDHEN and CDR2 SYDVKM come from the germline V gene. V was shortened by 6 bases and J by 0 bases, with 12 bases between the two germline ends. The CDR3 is CASRARLSSGANVLTF. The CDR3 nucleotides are TGTGCCAGCAGGGCGCGGTTGAGCTCTGGGGCCAACGTCCTGACTTTC.

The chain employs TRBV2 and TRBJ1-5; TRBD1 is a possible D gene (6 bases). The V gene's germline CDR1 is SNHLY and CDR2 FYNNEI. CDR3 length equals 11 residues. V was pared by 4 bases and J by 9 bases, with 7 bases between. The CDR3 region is CASSARGPQHF. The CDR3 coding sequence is TGTGCCAGCAGTGCCAGGGGGCCCCAGCATTTT.

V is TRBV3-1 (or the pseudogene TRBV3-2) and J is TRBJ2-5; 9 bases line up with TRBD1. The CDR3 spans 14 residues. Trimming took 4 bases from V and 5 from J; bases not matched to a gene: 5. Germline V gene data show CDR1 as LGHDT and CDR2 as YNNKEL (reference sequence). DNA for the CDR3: TGTGCCAGCAGCCGAAACAGGGGGCAGGAGACCCAGTACTTC. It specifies CASSRNRGQETQYF.

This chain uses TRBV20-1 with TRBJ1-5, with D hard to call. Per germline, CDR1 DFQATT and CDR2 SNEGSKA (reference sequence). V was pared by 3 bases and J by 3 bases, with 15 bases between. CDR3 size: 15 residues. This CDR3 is CSASAQVGDNQPQHF. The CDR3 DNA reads TGCAGTGCTAGTGCCCAAGTCGGGGACAATCAGCCCCAGCATTTT.

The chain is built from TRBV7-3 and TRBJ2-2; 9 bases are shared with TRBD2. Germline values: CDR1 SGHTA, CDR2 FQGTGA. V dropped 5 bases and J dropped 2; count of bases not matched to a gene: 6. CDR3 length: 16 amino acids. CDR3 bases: TGTGCCAGCAGCCAAATGACTAGCGGAAACACCGGGGAGCTGTTTTTT. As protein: CASSQMTSGNTGELFF.

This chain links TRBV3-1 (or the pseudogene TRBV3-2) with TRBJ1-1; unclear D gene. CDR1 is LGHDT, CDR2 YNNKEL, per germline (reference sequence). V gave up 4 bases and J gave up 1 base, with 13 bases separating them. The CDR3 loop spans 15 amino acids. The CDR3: CASSRSQRGNTEAFF. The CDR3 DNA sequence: TGTGCCAGCAGCCGCTCCCAACGGGGGAACACTGAAGCTTTCTTT.

CDR3 DNA sequence: TGTGCCAGCAGCTTAAGCAGGGGGGCGCAGTATTTT. This encodes CASSLSRGAQYF. This chain uses TRBV7-3 with TRBJ2-3, with D maybe TRBD1 (7 bases). This CDR3 comprises 12 residues. The germline V and J ends were trimmed by 1 base and 10 bases, with 9 bases remaining between them. Germline CDR1 SGHTA, CDR2 FQGTGA.

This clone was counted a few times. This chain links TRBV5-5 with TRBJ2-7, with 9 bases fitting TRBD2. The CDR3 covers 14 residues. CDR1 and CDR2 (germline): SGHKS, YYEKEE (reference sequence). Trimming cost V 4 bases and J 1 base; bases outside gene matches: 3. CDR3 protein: CASSLAGGSYEQYF. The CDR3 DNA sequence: TGTGCCAGCAGCCTGGCGGGGGGGTCCTACGAGCAGTACTTC.

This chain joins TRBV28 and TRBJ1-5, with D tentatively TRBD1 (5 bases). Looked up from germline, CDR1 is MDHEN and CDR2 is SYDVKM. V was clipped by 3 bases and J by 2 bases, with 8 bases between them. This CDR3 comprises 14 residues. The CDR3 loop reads CASSFVGGNQPQHF. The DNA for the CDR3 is TGTGCCAGCAGTTTTGTAGGGGGCAATCAGCCCCAGCATTTT.

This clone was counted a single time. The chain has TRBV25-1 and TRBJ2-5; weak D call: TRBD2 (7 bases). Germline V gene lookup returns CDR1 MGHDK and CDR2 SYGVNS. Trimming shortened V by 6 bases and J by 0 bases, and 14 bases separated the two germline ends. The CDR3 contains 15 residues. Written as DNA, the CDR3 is TGTGCCAGCAGGGGGGGGGCCCCCTACCAAGAGACCCAGTACTTC. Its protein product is CASRGGAPYQETQYF. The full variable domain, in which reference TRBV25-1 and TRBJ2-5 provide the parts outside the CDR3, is EADIYQTPRYLVIGTGKKITLECSQTMGHDKMYWYQQDPGMELHLIHYSYGVNSTEKGDLSSESTVSRIRTEHFPLTLESARPSHTSQYLCASRGGAPYQETQYFGPGTRLLVL.

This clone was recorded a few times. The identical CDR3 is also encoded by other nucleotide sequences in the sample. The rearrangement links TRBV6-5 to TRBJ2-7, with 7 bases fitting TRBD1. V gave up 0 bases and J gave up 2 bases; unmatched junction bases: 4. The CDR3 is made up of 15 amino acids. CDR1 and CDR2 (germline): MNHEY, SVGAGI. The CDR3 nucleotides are TGTGCCAGCAGTTACTCGAGACAGGGCGCCTACGAGCAGTACTTC. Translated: CASSYSRQGAYEQYF.

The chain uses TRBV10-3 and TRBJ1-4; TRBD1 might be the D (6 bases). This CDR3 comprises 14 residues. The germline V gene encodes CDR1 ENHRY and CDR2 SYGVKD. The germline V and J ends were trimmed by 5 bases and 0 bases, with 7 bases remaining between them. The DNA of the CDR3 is TGTGCCATCAGTCAGGGGCCAACTAATGAAAAACTGTTTTTT. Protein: CAISQGPTNEKLFF.

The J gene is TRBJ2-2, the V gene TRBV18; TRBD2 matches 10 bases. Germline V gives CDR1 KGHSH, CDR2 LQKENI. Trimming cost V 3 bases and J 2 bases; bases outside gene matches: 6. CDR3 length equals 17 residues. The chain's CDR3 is CASSPQLAGTNTGELFF. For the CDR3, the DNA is TGTGCCAGCTCACCCCAACTAGCGGGGACAAACACCGGGGAGCTGTTTTTT.

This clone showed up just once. CDR3 sequence (DNA): TGTGCCAGCAGGACGACAGGGGTATACACTGAAGCTTTCTTT. Protein product: CASRTTGVYTEAFF. V usage is TRBV6-5 and J usage is TRBJ1-1; 8 bases align to TRBD1. Looked up from germline, CDR1 is MNHEY and CDR2 is SVGAGI. V dropped 6 bases and J dropped 3; count of bases not matched to a gene: 6. The CDR3 is made up of 14 amino acids.

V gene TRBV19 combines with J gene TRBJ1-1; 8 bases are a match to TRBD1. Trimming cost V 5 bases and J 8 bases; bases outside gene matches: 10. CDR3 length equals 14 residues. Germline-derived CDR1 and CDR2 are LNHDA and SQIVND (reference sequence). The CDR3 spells CASSLRDRLLEAFF. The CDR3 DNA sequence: TGTGCCAGTAGTCTCCGGGACAGGCTATTAGAAGCTTTCTTT.

CDR3: CSVGLAQSGYEQYF. The CDR3 DNA follows: TGCAGCGTTGGACTAGCTCAGAGTGGGTACGAGCAGTACTTC. The gene calls are TRBV29-1 and TRBJ2-7, with 7 bases that match TRBD2. The CDR3 is 14 residues long. Germline lookup yields CDR1 SQVTM and CDR2 ANQGSEA. V was pared by 4 bases and J by 4 bases, with 10 bases of the junction left unmatched.

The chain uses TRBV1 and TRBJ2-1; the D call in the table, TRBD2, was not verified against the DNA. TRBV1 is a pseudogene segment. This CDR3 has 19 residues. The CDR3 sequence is CTSSQPAGGPVFSYNEQFF. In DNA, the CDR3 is TGCACCAGCAGCCAACCCGCGGGGGGGCCTGTTTTTTCCTACAATGAGCAGTTCTTC.

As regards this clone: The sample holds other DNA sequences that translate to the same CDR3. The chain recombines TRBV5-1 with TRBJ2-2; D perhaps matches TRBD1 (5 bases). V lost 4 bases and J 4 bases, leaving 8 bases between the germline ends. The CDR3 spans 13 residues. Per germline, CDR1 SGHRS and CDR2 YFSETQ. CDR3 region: CASSPGSTGELFF. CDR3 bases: TGCGCCAGCAGCCCAGGGTCCACCGGGGAGCTGTTTTTT.

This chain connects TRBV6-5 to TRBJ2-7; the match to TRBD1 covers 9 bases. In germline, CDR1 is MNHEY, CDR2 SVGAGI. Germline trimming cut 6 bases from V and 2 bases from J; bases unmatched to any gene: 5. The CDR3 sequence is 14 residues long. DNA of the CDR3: TGTGCCAGCAGAAAGGGGACAGGGCCCTACGAGCAGTACTTC. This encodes CASRKGTGPYEQYF.

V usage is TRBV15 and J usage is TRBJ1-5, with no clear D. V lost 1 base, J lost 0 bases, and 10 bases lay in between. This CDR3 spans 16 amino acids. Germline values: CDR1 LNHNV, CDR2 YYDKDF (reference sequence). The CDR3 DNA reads TGTGCCACCAGCAGAGGGCGGCAGTATAGCAATCAGCCCCAGCATTTT. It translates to CATSRGRQYSNQPQHF.

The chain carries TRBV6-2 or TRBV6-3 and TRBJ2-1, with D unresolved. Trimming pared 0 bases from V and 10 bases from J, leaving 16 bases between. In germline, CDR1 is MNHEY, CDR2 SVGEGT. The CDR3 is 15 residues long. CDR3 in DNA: TGTGCCAGCAGTTACTCGTTAGAGTCCTACTGGGAGCAGTTCTTC. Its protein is CASSYSLESYWEQFF.

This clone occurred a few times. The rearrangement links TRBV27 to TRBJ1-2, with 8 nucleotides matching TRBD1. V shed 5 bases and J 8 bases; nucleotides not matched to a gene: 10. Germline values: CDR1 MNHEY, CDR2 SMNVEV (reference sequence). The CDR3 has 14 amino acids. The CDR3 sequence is CASSPPTQGEGYTF. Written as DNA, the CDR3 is TGTGCCAGCAGTCCTCCTACACAGGGGGAGGGCTACACCTTC.

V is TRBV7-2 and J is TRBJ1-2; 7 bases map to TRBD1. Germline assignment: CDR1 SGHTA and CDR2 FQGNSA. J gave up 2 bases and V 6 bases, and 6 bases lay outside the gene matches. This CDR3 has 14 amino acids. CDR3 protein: CASRQDRSNYGYTF. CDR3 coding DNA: TGTGCCAGCAGGCAGGACAGGTCAAACTATGGCTACACCTTC.

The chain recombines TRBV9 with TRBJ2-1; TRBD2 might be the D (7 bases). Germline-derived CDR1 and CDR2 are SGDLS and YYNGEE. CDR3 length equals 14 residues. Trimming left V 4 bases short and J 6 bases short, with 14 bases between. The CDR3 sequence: CASSLQGGANEQFF. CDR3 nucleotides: TGTGCCAGCAGCTTACAAGGGGGGGCCAATGAGCAGTTCTTC.

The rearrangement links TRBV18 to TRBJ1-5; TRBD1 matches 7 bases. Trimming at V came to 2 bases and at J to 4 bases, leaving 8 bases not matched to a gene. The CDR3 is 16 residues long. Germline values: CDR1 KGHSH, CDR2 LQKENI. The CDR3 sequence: CASSPATGVVNQPQHF. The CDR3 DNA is TGTGCCAGCTCACCAGCTACAGGGGTTGTAAATCAGCCCCAGCATTTT.

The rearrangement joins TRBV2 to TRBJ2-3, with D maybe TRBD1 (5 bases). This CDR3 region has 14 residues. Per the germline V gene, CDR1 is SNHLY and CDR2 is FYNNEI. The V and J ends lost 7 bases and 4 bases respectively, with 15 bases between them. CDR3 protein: CASKGQVNADTQYF. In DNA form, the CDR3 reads TGTGCCAGCAAGGGGCAGGTTAATGCAGATACGCAGTATTTT.

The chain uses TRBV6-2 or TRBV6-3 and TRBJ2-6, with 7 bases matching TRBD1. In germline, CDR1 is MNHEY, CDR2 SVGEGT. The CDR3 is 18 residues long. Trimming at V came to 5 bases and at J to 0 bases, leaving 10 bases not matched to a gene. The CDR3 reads CASSTNDRVDSGANVLTF. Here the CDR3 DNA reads TGTGCCAGCAGTACTAATGACAGGGTGGACTCTGGGGCCAACGTCCTGACTTTC.

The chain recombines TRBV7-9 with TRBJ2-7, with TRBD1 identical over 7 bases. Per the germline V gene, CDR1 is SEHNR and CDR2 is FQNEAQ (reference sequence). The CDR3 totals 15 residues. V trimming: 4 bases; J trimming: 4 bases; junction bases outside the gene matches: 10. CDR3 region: CASSSLGQGVYEQYF. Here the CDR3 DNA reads TGTGCCAGCAGCTCCCTGGGGCAGGGGGTATACGAGCAGTACTTC.

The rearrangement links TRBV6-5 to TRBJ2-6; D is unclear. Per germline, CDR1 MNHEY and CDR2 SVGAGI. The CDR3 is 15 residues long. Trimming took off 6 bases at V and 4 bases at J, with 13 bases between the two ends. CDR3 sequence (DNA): TGTGCCAGCAGCGGGTTAGTCGGGGGGGCCAACGTCCTGACTTTC. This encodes CASSGLVGGANVLTF.

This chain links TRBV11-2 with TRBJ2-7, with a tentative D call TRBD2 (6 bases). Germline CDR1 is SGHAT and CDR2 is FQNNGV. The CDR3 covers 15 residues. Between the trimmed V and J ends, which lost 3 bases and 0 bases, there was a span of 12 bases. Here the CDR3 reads CASSFSPGGSYEQYF. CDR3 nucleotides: TGTGCCAGCAGCTTTTCTCCCGGGGGCTCCTACGAGCAGTACTTC.

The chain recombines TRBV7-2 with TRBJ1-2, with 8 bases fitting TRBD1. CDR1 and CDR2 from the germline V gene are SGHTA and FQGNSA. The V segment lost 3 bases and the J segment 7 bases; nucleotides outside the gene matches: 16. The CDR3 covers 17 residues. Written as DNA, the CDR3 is TGTGCCAGCAGCTTTGACGAGGTCCGGGCAGGGGGCGGTGGCTACACCTTC. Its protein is CASSFDEVRAGGGGYTF.